One and the same sample provided the 18 T cell receptor beta chains below, sequenced in a study of tumor-infiltrating lymphocytes in localized non-small cell lung cancer. Here immunoSEQ multiplex PCR was the method, and the copy in TCRdb shows in-frame clones only, minus some. The sample lists 9,000 to 15,000 clones, roughly 76% occurring once. Specimen: uninvolved lung tissue not adjacent to the tumor. The receptors come from a human donor with non-small cell lung cancer.

Only a few counts were recorded for this clone. The chain uses TRBV6-5 and TRBJ1-1, with TRBD1 matching over 9 bases. With 6 bases clipped from V and 5 bases from J, the junction kept 10 bases outside the gene matches. This CDR3 is 15 amino acids long. CDR1 and CDR2 (germline): MNHEY, SVGAGI. This CDR3 is CASRATGGAGTEAFF. CDR3 nucleotides: TGTGCCAGCAGGGCAACAGGGGGCGCGGGGACTGAAGCTTTCTTT.

This rearrangement joins TRBV5-1 to TRBJ1-1; D uncertain. This CDR3 is 14 amino acids long. Per germline, CDR1 SGHRS and CDR2 YFSETQ. V was clipped by 0 bases and J by 3 bases, with 9 bases between them. CDR3 sequence (DNA): TGCGCCAGCAGCTTGGGACTATTGGACACTGAAGCTTTCTTT. Protein sequence: CASSLGLLDTEAFF.

This rearrangement joins TRBV5-1 to TRBJ1-2, with TRBD1 as a possible D gene (5 bases). V lost 0 bases to trimming and J lost 2 bases, with 11 bases between them. CDR3 length equals 15 residues. In germline, CDR1 is SGHRS, CDR2 YFSETQ. CDR3 nucleotide sequence: TGCGCCAGCAGCTTGGCGCTGACAGCGAACTATGGCTACACCTTC. Its protein product is CASSLALTANYGYTF. The full variable domain, rest sourced from reference TRBV5-1 and TRBJ1-2, is KAGVTQTPRYLIKTRGQQVTLSCSPISGHRSVSWYQQTPGQGLQFLFEYFSETQRNKGNFPGRFSGRQFSNSRSEMNVSTLELGDSALYLCASSLALTANYGYTFGSGTRLTVV.

This clone was counted a few times. CDR3 DNA: TGTGCCAGCAGCCGGAGCAAAGAGACCCAGTACTTC. Translating gives CASSRSKETQYF. The genes are TRBV7-9 and TRBJ2-5; D not resolved. Germline lookup yields CDR1 SEHNR and CDR2 FQNEAQ (reference sequence). There are 12 residues in the CDR3. V gave up 5 bases and J gave up 3 bases, with 7 bases separating them. The full variable domain, completed using reference TRBV7-9 and TRBJ2-5, is DTGVSQNPRHKITKRGQNVTFRCDPISEHNRLYWYRQTLGQGPEFLTYFQNEAQLEKSRLLSDRFSAERPKGSFSTLEIQRTEQGDSAMYLCASSRSKETQYFGPGTRLLVL.

This clone was detected a few times. The chain joins TRBV5-1 to TRBJ1-1; D is undetermined. The ends were cut back, 3 bases at V and 4 bases at J, with 16 bases in the middle. Germline loops: CDR1 SGHRS, CDR2 YFSETQ. CDR3 length: 15 residues. The CDR3 loop reads CASSSAGPGGTEAFF. The CDR3 bases are TGCGCCAGCAGCTCGGCCGGACCGGGCGGCACTGAAGCTTTCTTT.

The V and J genes are TRBV30 and TRBJ2-1, with 7 bases aligning to TRBD2. Trimming removed 2 bases from V and 10 bases from J; junction bases left unmatched: 5. Germline V gene lookup returns CDR1 GTSNPN and CDR2 SVGIG (reference sequence). The CDR3 loop spans 12 amino acids. The CDR3 spells CAWSIGTTEQFF. CDR3 nucleotides: TGTGCCTGGAGTATCGGGACTACCGAGCAGTTCTTC.

The chain combines TRBV9 with TRBJ2-7; TRBD1 or TRBD2 may be the D gene (6 bases each). The CDR3 runs to 15 residues. Germline CDR1 reads SGDLS; CDR2 reads YYNGEE. The V end was cut by 0 bases, the J end by 4 bases, with 14 bases between. The DNA of the CDR3 is TGTGCCAGCAGCGTAGGGACAGCCCGGGGGTACGAGCAGTACTTC. Translation gives CASSVGTARGYEQYF.

The chain carries TRBV5-4 and TRBJ2-3, with 11 bases aligning to TRBD2. Looked up from germline, CDR1 is SGHNT and CDR2 is YYREEE (reference sequence). V shed 4 bases and J 7 bases; nucleotides not matched to a gene: 5. This CDR3 region has 14 residues. The CDR3 sequence is CASSAASGGHTQYF. The DNA of the CDR3 is TGTGCCAGCAGCGCGGCTAGCGGGGGGCATACGCAGTATTTT.

The rearrangement links TRBV19 to TRBJ2-1, with no clear D. Germline V gene lookup returns CDR1 LNHDA and CDR2 SQIVND (reference sequence). The CDR3 is 13 residues long. Trimming removed 3 bases at V and 5 bases at J, with 8 bases between. The CDR3 DNA reads as TGTGCCAGTAGTATTACTACCAACAATGAGCAGTTCTTC. As protein: CASSITTNNEQFF.

DNA for the CDR3: TGTGCCAGCAGTGAAAGAAGCGGAAGGGGCTCTGGGGCCAACGTCCTGACTTTC. Its protein is CASSERSGRGSGANVLTF. This chain connects TRBV2 to TRBJ2-6; D possibly matches TRBD1 or TRBD2 (5 bases each). This CDR3 region has 18 residues. Germline assignment: CDR1 SNHLY and CDR2 FYNNEI. V dropped 2 bases and J dropped 0 bases, with 14 bases sitting between them.

The chain has TRBV5-1 and TRBJ2-1, with D unresolved. CDR3 size: 14 residues. Germline values: CDR1 SGHRS, CDR2 YFSETQ. V lost 5 bases to trimming and J lost 2 bases, with 11 bases between them. The CDR3 loop reads CASRDRGAYNEQFF. The CDR3 region has the DNA TGCGCCAGCAGGGACCGAGGCGCCTACAATGAGCAGTTCTTC.

The chain employs TRBV5-8 and TRBJ2-5, with D possibly TRBD1 on 6 matching bases. CDR3 length: 16 residues. Germline V CDR1 and CDR2: SGHTS, YDEGEE. Trimming removed 3 bases at V and 5 bases at J, with 20 bases between. Here the CDR3 DNA reads TGTGCCAGCAGCTCTTTTGGTTTTACAGGGTGGGAGACCCAGTACTTC. Encoded protein: CASSSFGFTGWETQYF. Combining the CDR3 with reference TRBV5-8 and TRBJ2-5 gives the whole variable domain EAGVTQSPTHLIKTRGQQATLRCSPISGHTSVYWYQQALGLGLQFLLWYDEGEERNRGNFPPRFSGRQFPNYSSELNVNALELEDSALYLCASSSFGFTGWETQYFGPGTRLLVL.

The V gene is TRBV5-1, the J gene TRBJ2-2; no firm D call. This CDR3 has 11 amino acids. Germline CDR1 is SGHRS and CDR2 is YFSETQ. Trimming cost V 8 bases and J 3 bases, with 5 bases left between them. This CDR3 is CASKDTGELFF. CDR3 nucleotides: TGCGCCAGTAAAGACACCGGGGAGCTGTTTTTT. The full variable domain, rest sourced from reference TRBV5-1 and TRBJ2-2, is KAGVTQTPRYLIKTRGQQVTLSCSPISGHRSVSWYQQTPGQGLQFLFEYFSETQRNKGNFPGRFSGRQFSNSRSEMNVSTLELGDSALYLCASKDTGELFFGEGSRLTVL.

This clone occurred once. V is TRBV11-2 and J is TRBJ1-5; no clear D gene. The CDR3 runs 13 residues. V dropped 5 bases and J dropped 8 bases, with 13 bases sitting between them. Looked up from germline, CDR1 is SGHAT and CDR2 is FQNNGV. The chain's CDR3 is CASSRRPEEPQHF. The CDR3 DNA reads TGTGCCAGCAGCCGCCGCCCCGAGGAGCCCCAGCATTTT.

The V and J genes are TRBV10-1 and TRBJ1-1; a weak D match, TRBD1 (5 bases). Looked up from germline, CDR1 is WNHNN and CDR2 is SYGVQD (reference sequence). The CDR3 runs 15 residues. V lost 9 bases and J 1 base, leaving 18 bases between the germline ends. The CDR3 nucleotides are TGCGCCAGTAGCGAGGGACGTCGGAAGAACACTGAAGCTTTCTTT. Protein sequence: CASSEGRRKNTEAFF.

V gene TRBV7-9 combines with J gene TRBJ2-7; D is undetermined. The CDR3 runs to 11 residues. Germline lookup yields CDR1 SEHNR and CDR2 FQNEAQ (reference sequence). The V end lost 2 bases, the J end lost 4 bases, and 3 bases lay between the germline ends. CDR3 residues: CASSLNYEQYF. CDR3 nucleotide sequence: TGTGCCAGCAGCTTAAATTACGAGCAGTACTTC.

V is TRBV30 and J is TRBJ2-6; D may be TRBD1 or TRBD2 (5 bases each). Trimming took off 3 bases at V and 0 bases at J, with 15 bases between the two ends. The CDR3 runs to 17 residues. CDR1 is GTSNPN and CDR2 is SVGIG in the germline V gene (reference sequence). Here the CDR3 DNA reads TGTGCCTGGAGCGGGTGGGACCAACTCTCTGGGGCCAACGTCCTGACTTTC. Protein product: CAWSGWDQLSGANVLTF.

This chain's CDR3 is CASSARRTRWDEQFF. In DNA, the CDR3 is TGTGCCAGCAGCGCGAGGAGGACTCGCTGGGATGAGCAGTTCTTC. The genes are TRBV6-5 and TRBJ2-1, with D perhaps matching TRBD2 (5 bases). V was cut by 6 bases and J by 8 bases, with 20 bases left in between. The CDR3 is 15 residues long. Germline values: CDR1 MNHEY, CDR2 SVGAGI.